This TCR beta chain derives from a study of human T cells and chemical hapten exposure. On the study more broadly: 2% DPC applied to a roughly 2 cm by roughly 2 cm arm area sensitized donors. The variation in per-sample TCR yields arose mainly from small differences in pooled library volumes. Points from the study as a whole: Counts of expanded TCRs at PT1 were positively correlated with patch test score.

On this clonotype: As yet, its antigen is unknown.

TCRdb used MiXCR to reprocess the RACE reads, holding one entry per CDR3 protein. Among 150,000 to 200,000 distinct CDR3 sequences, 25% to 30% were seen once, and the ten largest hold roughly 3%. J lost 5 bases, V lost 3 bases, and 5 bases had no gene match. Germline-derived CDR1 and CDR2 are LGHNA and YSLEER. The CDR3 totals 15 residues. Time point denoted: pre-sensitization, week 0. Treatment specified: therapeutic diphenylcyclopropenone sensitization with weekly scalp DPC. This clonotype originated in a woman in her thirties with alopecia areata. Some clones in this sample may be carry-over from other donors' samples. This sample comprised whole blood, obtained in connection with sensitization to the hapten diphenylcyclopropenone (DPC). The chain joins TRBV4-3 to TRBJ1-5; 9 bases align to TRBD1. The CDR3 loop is CASSQGTGGYQPQHF. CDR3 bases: TGCGCCAGCAGCCAGGGCACAGGGGGCTATCAGCCCCAGCATTTT.